This TCR beta chain was obtained from a study of blood T cell repertoires in COVID-19. Study summary: Acute and convalescent COVID-19 specimens originated in the United States, Italy and Spain.

J was trimmed by 1 base and V by 4 bases; bases with no gene match: 4. The CDR3 has 16 residues. The germline gives CDR1 LNHDA, CDR2 SQIVND (reference sequence). The Seattle site enrolled patients during active infection and followed them longitudinally. This clone was seen a handful of times. This table comes from immunoSEQ multiplex PCR, and its TCRdb copy is limited to in-frame clones, with some not included. In the table there are roughly 57,000 clones, 80% to 85% of which are singletons. This clonotype was obtained from a man aged 30-40 years with COVID-19, enrolled during active disease. The sample taken for sequencing was peripheral blood. The rearrangement uses TRBV19 and TRBJ2-3; 11 bases fit TRBD2. The CDR3 loop is CASSKPTSGGTDTQYF. DNA of the CDR3: TGTGCCAGTAGTAAGCCGACTAGCGGGGGCACAGATACGCAGTATTTT.